These T cell receptor beta chains were read from a single sample in a study of cytomegalovirus exposure and HLA in healthy donors. Assay used: immunoSEQ multiplex PCR; TCRdb lists only in-frame clones, some missing. This sample has 250,000 to 300,000 clones; approximately 83% occur once, and the top ten carry roughly 1%. Sequencing was performed on PBMCs. The receptors stem from a woman aged 18-29 years in good health and CMV-seronegative. CDR3s include the opening cysteine and the closing phenylalanine or tryptophan. The D gene is left open where the match is weak. Not every row has a clone size; where given, it reads once, few, many or a size class.

j_gene,v_gene,d_gene,abundance,CDR3nt,CDR3aa
TRBJ2-2,TRBV2,NA,NA,TGTGCCAGCAAAGGCACCCGGGACTTGGGGGAGCTGTTTTTT,CASKGTRDLGELFF
TRBJ2-3,TRBV27,NA,NA,TGTGCCAGCAGTACCTCGCGGGAAAGCACAGATACGCAGTATTTT,CASSTSRESTDTQYF
TRBJ2-3,TRBV7-8,TRBD2,NA,TGTGCCAGCAGCTTTTGGGGGGGAAGCACAGATACGCAGTATTTT,CASSFWGGSTDTQYF
TRBJ2-6,TRBV28,NA,NA,TGTGCCAGCAGTCCACAGGGCGCCGGGGCCAACGTCCTGACTTTC,CASSPQGAGANVLTF
TRBJ1-2,TRBV29-1,TRBD1,NA,TGCAGCGCCCAGGGGGTATACAGGGGTCGTAACTATGGCTACACCTTC,CSAQGVYRGRNYGYTF
TRBJ1-2,TRBV12-5,TRBD1,once,TGTGCTAGCACCGGGACAGGGAGCTATGGCTACACCTTC,CASTGTGSYGYTF
TRBJ2-7,TRBV6-5,TRBD2,NA,TGTGCCAGCATGTTGGCACTAGCGGGAATCTACGAGCAGTACTTC,CASMLALAGIYEQYF
TRBJ2-1,TRBV4-3,NA,NA,TGCGCCAGCAGCCAAGATGGGACTGGAGGGGACAATGAGCAGTTCTTC,CASSQDGTGGDNEQFF
TRBJ2-1,TRBV11-3,TRBD2,NA,TGTGCCAGCAGCTTCGAGCGGGACGGGGAGCAGTTCTTC,CASSFERDGEQFF
TRBJ2-7,TRBV7-9,NA,NA,TGTGCCAGCAGCTCCGGGGAGGTCGCAGCCCCCCCCCACGAGCAGTACTTC,CASSSGEVAAPPHEQYF
TRBJ1-2,TRBV11-2,TRBD1,NA,TGTGCCAGCAGCCCCACGACAGGGAGGCTGGTTGGCTACACCTTC,CASSPTTGRLVGYTF
TRBJ1-1,TRBV4-3,NA,NA,TGCGCCAGCAGCCAAGATATAAGCAACACTGAAGCTTTCTTT,CASSQDISNTEAFF
TRBJ2-3,TRBV13,NA,NA,TGTGCCAGCAGCTTAGACAGGGCGAGGGCAGATACGCAGTATTTT,CASSLDRARADTQYF
TRBJ2-1,TRBV25-1,TRBD2,NA,TGTGCCAGCAGTGAATTTGGACTAGCGGGTACCAATGAGCAGTTCTTC,CASSEFGLAGTNEQFF
TRBJ2-7,TRBV6-5,NA,NA,TGTGCCAGCAGTTACTCAGGGGACTCTTCCTACGAGCAGTACTTC,CASSYSGDSSYEQYF
TRBJ1-1,TRBV13,NA,NA,TGTGCCAGCAGCTTAGCGAGGCCGAACACTGAAGCTTTCTTT,CASSLARPNTEAFF
TRBJ2-7,TRBV4-1,NA,NA,TGCGCCAGCAGCCAAGATAGGGGTCACATCTACGAGCAGTACTTC,CASSQDRGHIYEQYF
TRBJ2-1,TRBV4-1,TRBD2,NA,TGCGCCAGCAGCCAAGGTCGGGAGGGCTCTAACAATGAGCAGTTCTTC,CASSQGREGSNNEQFF
TRBJ2-3,TRBV7-9,NA,NA,TGTGCCAGCAGCCCCTTATGGGGGCTCGGGGGGGATACGCAGTATTTT,CASSPLWGLGGDTQYF
TRBJ2-3,TRBV9,TRBD2,NA,TGTGCCAGCACCGGGGAGGGGTCTAAAGATACGCAGTATTTT,CASTGEGSKDTQYF
TRBJ1-1,TRBV10-1,TRBD1,NA,TGCGCCAGCAGTGATTTAGGGGGCGAAACTGAAGCTTTCTTT,CASSDLGGETEAFF
TRBJ1-3,TRBV5-1,NA,NA,TGCGCCAGCAGCTTACAGGGATACTCTGGAAACACCATATATTTT,CASSLQGYSGNTIYF
TRBJ1-1,TRBV27,NA,NA,TGTGCCAGCAGTTCGCCGGGACAACCGAACACTGAAGCTTTCTTT,CASSSPGQPNTEAFF
TRBJ1-5,TRBV7-8,NA,few,TGTGCCAGCAGTTCAACTTATCAGCCCCAGCATTTT,CASSSTYQPQHF
TRBJ1-4,TRBV5-1,NA,NA,TGCGCCAGCAGCTTGCTTTATGCGGGGGACGAAAAACTGTTTTTT,CASSLLYAGDEKLFF
TRBJ1-3,TRBV5-1,NA,medium-sized,TGCGCCAGCAGCGGGAGTCAATTCTACTCTGGAAACACCATATATTTT,CASSGSQFYSGNTIYF
TRBJ1-6,TRBV6-1,TRBD1,NA,TGTGCCAGCAGGCACCCGGGACAGGGGAGTCCACCCCTCCACTTT,CASRHPGQGSPPLHF
TRBJ1-1,TRBV14,TRBD1,few,TGTGCCAGCAGCCCCCTCGGACAGGGAAGCACTGAAGCTTTCTTT,CASSPLGQGSTEAFF
TRBJ2-2,TRBV18,TRBD1,NA,TGTGCCAGCTCAATTAGGGCAGGGGGCGCGGACACCGGGGAGCTGTTTTTT,CASSIRAGGADTGELFF
TRBJ1-2,TRBV5-5,TRBD1,NA,TGTGCCAGCAGCTTCGTTGGGGGGACAGGAGGAAACTATGGCTACACCTTC,CASSFVGGTGGNYGYTF
TRBJ1-2,TRBV6-5,NA,NA,TGTGCCAGCAGTTACTATGGGGCTGGGTATGGCTACACCTTC,CASSYYGAGYGYTF
TRBJ1-2,TRBV6-5,NA,NA,TGTGCCAGCAGTCGCGAAGGGAGTGGCTACACCTTC,CASSREGSGYTF
TRBJ2-3,TRBV6-5,NA,NA,TGTGCCAGCAGTTACGGAGGGACGGCCGGAGCGCAGTATTTT,CASSYGGTAGAQYF
TRBJ2-7,TRBV10-3,NA,NA,TGTGCCATCACTGCCTCTGAGCGGGTAAACGAGCAGTACTTC,CAITASERVNEQYF
TRBJ1-4,TRBV28,NA,NA,TGTGCCAGCAGCCCCTGGCCTGAAAAACTGTTTTTT,CASSPWPEKLFF
TRBJ1-5,TRBV6-5,TRBD1,few,TGTGCCAGCAGCCGGACAGGTGATAATCAGCCCCAGCATTTT,CASSRTGDNQPQHF
TRBJ1-3,TRBV6-1,NA,NA,TGTGCCAGCAGTGAAATGGGACAAATTTACTCTGGAAACACCATATATTTT,CASSEMGQIYSGNTIYF
TRBJ1-2,TRBV20-1,NA,NA,TGCAGTGCTACCGTCCCCACCTTC,CSATVPTF